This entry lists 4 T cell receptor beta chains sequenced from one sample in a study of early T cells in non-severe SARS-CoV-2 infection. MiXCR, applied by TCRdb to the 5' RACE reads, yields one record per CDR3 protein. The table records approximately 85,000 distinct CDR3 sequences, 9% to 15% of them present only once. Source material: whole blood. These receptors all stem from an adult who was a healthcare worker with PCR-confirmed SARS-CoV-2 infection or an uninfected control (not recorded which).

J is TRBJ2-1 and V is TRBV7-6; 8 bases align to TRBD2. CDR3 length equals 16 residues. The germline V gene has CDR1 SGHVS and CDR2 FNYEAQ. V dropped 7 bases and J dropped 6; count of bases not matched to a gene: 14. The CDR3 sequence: CASTMTGRALINEQFF. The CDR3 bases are TGTGCCAGCACCATGACCGGGAGGGCCTTGATCAATGAGCAGTTCTTC.

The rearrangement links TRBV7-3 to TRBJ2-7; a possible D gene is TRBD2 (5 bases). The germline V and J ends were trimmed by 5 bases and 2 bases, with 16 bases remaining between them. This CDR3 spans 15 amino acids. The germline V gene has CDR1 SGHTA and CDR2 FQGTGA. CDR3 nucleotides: TGTGCCAGCAGCCGAGGGCCTAGTAGCCCCTACGAGCAGTACTTC. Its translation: CASSRGPSSPYEQYF.

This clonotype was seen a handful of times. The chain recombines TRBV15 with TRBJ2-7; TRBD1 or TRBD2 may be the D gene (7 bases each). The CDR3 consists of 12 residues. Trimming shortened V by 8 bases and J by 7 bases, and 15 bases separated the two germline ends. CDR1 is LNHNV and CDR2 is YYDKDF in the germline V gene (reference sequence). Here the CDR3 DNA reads TGTGCCACCGACAGGGACTATCGTGAGCAGTACTTC. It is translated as CATDRDYREQYF.

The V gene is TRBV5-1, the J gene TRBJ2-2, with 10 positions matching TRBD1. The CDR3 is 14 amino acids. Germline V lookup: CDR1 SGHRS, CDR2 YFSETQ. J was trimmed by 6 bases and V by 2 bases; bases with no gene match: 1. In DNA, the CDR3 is TGCGCCAGCAGCTTCGGACAGGGGGCCGGGGAGCTGTTTTTT. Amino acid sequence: CASSFGQGAGELFF.